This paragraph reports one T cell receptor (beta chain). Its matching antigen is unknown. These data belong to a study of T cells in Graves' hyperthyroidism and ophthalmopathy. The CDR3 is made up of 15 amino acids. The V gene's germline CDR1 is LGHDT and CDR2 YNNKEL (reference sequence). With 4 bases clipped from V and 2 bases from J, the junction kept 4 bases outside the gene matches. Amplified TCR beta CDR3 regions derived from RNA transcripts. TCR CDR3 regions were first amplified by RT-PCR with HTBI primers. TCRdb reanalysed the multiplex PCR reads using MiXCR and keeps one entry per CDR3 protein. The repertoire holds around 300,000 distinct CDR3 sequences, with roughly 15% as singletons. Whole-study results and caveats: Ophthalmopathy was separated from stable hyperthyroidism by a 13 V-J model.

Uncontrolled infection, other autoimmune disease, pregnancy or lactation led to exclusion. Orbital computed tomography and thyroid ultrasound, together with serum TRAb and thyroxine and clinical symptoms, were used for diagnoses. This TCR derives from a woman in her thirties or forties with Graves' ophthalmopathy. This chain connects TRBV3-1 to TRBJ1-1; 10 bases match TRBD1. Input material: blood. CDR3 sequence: CASSPWDRGNTEAFF. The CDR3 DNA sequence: TGTGCCAGCAGCCCCTGGGACAGGGGTAACACTGAAGCTTTCTTT.